What follows describes a single T cell receptor beta chain. TCRdb reprocessed the RT-PCR reads via MiXCR and lists one record per CDR3 protein. Found here are roughly 620,000 distinct CDR3 sequences, over 9% of them singletons; the top ten hold approximately 10%. The entry originates in a study of response to subunit inactivated influenza vaccine. The V gene end was trimmed by 8 bases and the J gene end by 4 bases; junction bases not matched to a gene: 9. From germline, CDR1 is MNHEY and CDR2 SVGEGT. This CDR3 region has 14 residues. This sample also appeared in a second study, on T cells expressing NK-cell markers. According to that study: For TCR beta, cDNA was produced by 5'RACE template switching with UMIs. Serological testing identified seven of the eight sequenced donors as HCMV-seropositive and one as seronegative.

The V call is TRBV6-2 or TRBV6-3, the J call TRBJ2-7; 9 nucleotides line up with TRBD1. This sample comprised PBMCs from blood, obtained on the day of vaccination. The receptor's source is a man between 45 and 60 years old who received an inactivated influenza vaccine. The CDR3 DNA reads as TGTGCCAGCGGGGACAGGGATTTCTTTTACGAGCAGTACTTC. It is translated as CASGDRDFFYEQYF.